This T cell receptor beta chain was captured by sequencing in a study of blood T cell repertoires in COVID-19. Original processing notes: Estimation of nucleated cell counts relied on the amplification of reference gene primers. Repertoires were generated with immunoSEQ multiplex PCR, while TCRdb's copy carries only in-frame clones and drops some. V, J and clone size are those of that table, while D and trimming were read from the DNA. The table includes about 210,000 clones, approximately 82% detected once. The CDR3 spans 15 residues. CDR1 is SGHRS and CDR2 is YFSETQ in the germline V gene. Germline trimming cut 3 bases from V and 5 bases from J; bases unmatched to any gene: 6.

This chain uses TRBV5-1 with TRBJ1-1; 11 positions match TRBD1. The sequenced sample consisted of peripheral blood. The receptor was isolated from a woman between 40 and 55 years old with acute or convalescent COVID-19. This CDR3 reads CASSSTGTGGTEAFF. The CDR3 DNA sequence: TGCGCCAGCAGCTCAACGGGGACAGGGGGAACTGAAGCTTTCTTT.